Following are 19 T cell receptor beta chains from one sample sequenced in a study of blood T cells in healthy people across ages. A second PCR of about 6 to 11 cycles used a sample-barcoded 5' primer and a J-beta primer mix. In TCRdb, the 5' RACE reads were re-called with MiXCR into one record per CDR3 protein. The sample consists of roughly 1,800,000 distinct CDR3 sequences, around 50% of them appearing once. Input material: blood. The receptor set was obtained from a middle-aged woman in good health.

This clonotype showed up just a few times. The chain has TRBV4-3 and TRBJ1-2, with D tentatively TRBD1 (5 bases). CDR1 and CDR2 (germline): LGHNA, YSLEER. Trimming stripped 0 bases from V and 5 bases from J, with 16 bases between. The CDR3 contains 16 residues. The CDR3 is CASSQDGVGGEYGYTF. DNA of the CDR3: TGCGCCAGCAGCCAAGATGGGGTCGGAGGGGAATATGGCTACACCTTC.

The V and J genes are TRBV24-1 and TRBJ2-5; 10 bases agree with TRBD1. The V gene's germline CDR1 is KGHDR and CDR2 SFDVKD. Trimming removed 3 bases from V and 2 bases from J; junction bases left unmatched: 11. The CDR3 is made up of 18 amino acids. CDR3 DNA sequence: TGTGCCACCAGTGATCTATCAGGGGGACAGGGGTCTCAAGAGACCCAGTACTTC. Translating it yields CATSDLSGGQGSQETQYF.

Ten or more counts support this clonotype. The J gene is TRBJ2-5, the V gene TRBV20-1; 8 positions agree with TRBD1. Germline CDR1 is DFQATT and CDR2 is SNEGSKA (reference sequence). Germline trimming cut 3 bases from V and 4 bases from J; bases unmatched to any gene: 1. The CDR3 has 12 amino acids. CDR3 DNA: TGCAGTGCTAGGGGGACAGGAGAGACCCAGTACTTC. Amino acid sequence: CSARGTGETQYF.

The table lists this clonotype with a few counts. This chain links TRBV6-2 or TRBV6-3 with TRBJ2-1, with D unresolved. Between the trimmed V and J ends, which lost 0 bases and 7 bases, there was a span of 16 bases. Germline assignment: CDR1 MNHEY and CDR2 SVGEGT. The CDR3 is made up of 16 amino acids. For the CDR3, the DNA is TGTGCCAGCAGTTACTCGATAGGTGGTGGGTATAATGAGCAGTTCTTC. As protein: CASSYSIGGGYNEQFF.

This chain connects TRBV6-5 to TRBJ1-2; D gene unclear. The V end lost 0 bases, the J end lost 6 bases, and 11 bases lay between the germline ends. CDR1 and CDR2 from the germline V gene are MNHEY and SVGAGI. This CDR3 has 14 residues. CDR3 sequence: CASSYSWEGDGYTF. CDR3 nucleotides: TGTGCCAGCAGTTACTCATGGGAAGGAGATGGCTACACCTTC.

The chain links TRBV6-5 to TRBJ2-7; 9 bases map to TRBD1. The CDR3 covers 15 residues. The V and J ends lost 5 bases and 3 bases, in that order; junction bases with no gene match: 8. Germline V gene data show CDR1 as MNHEY and CDR2 as SVGAGI. CDR3 residues: CASSITGGLNYEQYF. CDR3 DNA: TGTGCCAGCAGTATCACAGGGGGCCTTAACTACGAGCAGTACTTC.

The chain joins TRBV20-1 to TRBJ2-5, with D possibly matching TRBD2 (5 bases). The germline CDR1 and CDR2 sequences are DFQATT and SNEGSKA (reference sequence). The CDR3 has 15 amino acids. V lost 6 bases and J lost 4, with 21 bases in between. CDR3 in DNA: TGCAGTGCCGTAGGGCCCGGGGTGATCCTAGAGACCCAGTACTTC. Translation gives CSAVGPGVILETQYF.

This clonotype was recorded a few times. V gene TRBV11-2 combines with J gene TRBJ2-4; D may correspond to TRBD1 or TRBD2 (5 bases each). Trimming took 1 base from V and 13 from J, leaving 20 bases between them. This CDR3 contains 15 residues. Germline V gives CDR1 SGHAT, CDR2 FQNNGV. CDR3 nucleotides: TGTGCCAGCAGCTTAGTATGGGACCCCCAAGGGGAGCAGTACTTC. As protein: CASSLVWDPQGEQYF. The full variable domain, completed using reference TRBV11-2 and TRBJ2-4, is EAGVAQSPRYKIIEKRQSVAFWCNPISGHATLYWYQQILGQGPKLLIQFQNNGVVDDSQLPKDRFSAERLKGVDSTLKIQPAKLEDSAVYLCASSLVWDPQGEQYFGAGTRLSVL.

This CDR3 reads CASTGWTEAFF. The CDR3 DNA is TGTGCCAGCACCGGGTGGACTGAAGCTTTCTTT. The J gene is TRBJ1-1, the V gene TRBV25-1; D ambiguous. The germline gives CDR1 MGHDK, CDR2 SYGVNS. V shed 7 bases and J shed 5 bases, with 8 bases lying between them. The CDR3 is 11 residues long.

This chain links TRBV9 with TRBJ2-1, with D possibly matching TRBD1 (5 bases). The CDR3 loop spans 12 amino acids. Germline CDR1 is SGDLS and CDR2 is YYNGEE. Trimming shortened V by 10 bases and J by 4 bases, and 12 bases separated the two germline ends. The CDR3 reads CASDDRYNEQFF. CDR3 in DNA: TGTGCCTCCGACGACAGATACAATGAGCAGTTCTTC.

The chain recombines TRBV5-4 with TRBJ1-1; TRBD1 agrees at 7 bases. Germline V lookup: CDR1 SGHNT, CDR2 YYREEE (reference sequence). The V gene end was trimmed by 2 bases and the J gene end by 1 base; junction bases not matched to a gene: 5. This CDR3 has 15 residues. As DNA, the CDR3 is TGTGCCAGCAGCTTCGGGACAGCGGGGAACACTGAAGCTTTCTTT. Its translation: CASSFGTAGNTEAFF. Full variable domain (rest looked up from reference TRBV5-4 and TRBJ1-1): ETGVTQSPTHLIKTRGQQVTLRCSSQSGHNTVSWYQQALGQGPQFIFQYYREEENGRGNFPPRFSGLQFPNYSSELNVNALELDDSALYLCASSFGTAGNTEAFFGQGTRLTVV.

This chain connects TRBV2 to TRBJ2-3; D perhaps matches TRBD1 (5 bases). Deletions cut 11 bases from V and 2 bases from J, with 17 bases between. The CDR3 contains 14 residues. Per the germline V gene, CDR1 is SNHLY and CDR2 is FYNNEI. The CDR3, as DNA: TGTGCCGGATTGGACACACTCACCACAGATACGCAGTATTTT. Protein sequence: CAGLDTLTTDTQYF.

V is TRBV20-1 and J is TRBJ2-1; D may be TRBD1 or TRBD2 (5 bases each). The V end lost 0 bases, the J end lost 14 bases, and 17 bases lay between the germline ends. CDR3 length: 13 amino acids. The germline V gene has CDR1 DFQATT and CDR2 SNEGSKA (reference sequence). The CDR3 is CSARDVRGRVEFF. For the CDR3, the DNA is TGCAGTGCTAGAGATGTTAGGGGACGGGTTGAGTTCTTC.

The rearrangement links TRBV28 to TRBJ2-3; D may match TRBD1 or TRBD2 (6 bases each). V lost 6 bases, J lost 0 bases, and 16 bases lay in between. The CDR3 is made up of 16 amino acids. Germline V gene sequence: CDR1 MDHEN, CDR2 SYDVKM. Here the CDR3 DNA reads TGTGCCAGCAGCCGAGTGGGGGGCCGGAGCACAGATACGCAGTATTTT. Its translation is CASSRVGGRSTDTQYF. Full variable domain (missing parts from reference TRBV28 and TRBJ2-3): DVKVTQSSRYLVKRTGEKVFLECVQDMDHENMFWYRQDPGLGLRLIYFSYDVKMKEKGDIPEGYSVSREKKERFSLILESASTNQTSMYLCASSRVGGRSTDTQYFGPGTRLTVL.

J is TRBJ2-5 and V is TRBV5-1; 11 nucleotides align to TRBD2. CDR1 and CDR2 (germline): SGHRS, YFSETQ. The CDR3 has 16 residues. J gave up 6 bases and V 1 base, and 8 bases lay outside the gene matches. This CDR3 is CASSLSLTSGGKTQYF. The DNA for the CDR3 is TGCGCCAGCAGCTTGAGTTTAACTAGCGGGGGCAAGACCCAGTACTTC.

In its sample, this clonotype was seen a few times. The rearrangement joins TRBV9 to TRBJ2-3; 9 bases map to TRBD2. CDR3 length equals 14 residues. CDR1 SGDLS and CDR2 YYNGEE come from the germline V gene. With V trimmed by 3 bases and J by 4 bases, 3 bases remained unmatched. Here the CDR3 reads CASSGGGVSDTQYF. The CDR3 DNA sequence: TGTGCCAGCAGCGGCGGGGGGGTCTCAGATACGCAGTATTTT.

The rearrangement joins TRBV7-9 to TRBJ1-6; TRBD1 agrees at 8 bases. The germline gives CDR1 SEHNR, CDR2 FQNEAQ (reference sequence). Trimming cost V 5 bases and J 18 bases; bases outside gene matches: 12. CDR3 length equals 13 residues. As DNA, the CDR3 is TGTGCCAGCAGCCGAGAAGGAGGGACAGGCCGCCACTTT. Its protein is CASSREGGTGRHF.

This clonotype was seen once. The chain has TRBV7-2 and TRBJ2-1; 8 nucleotides match TRBD2. The trim removed 2 bases at V and 0 bases at J, leaving 9 bases unmatched. Germline CDR1 and CDR2: SGHTA and FQGNSA. The CDR3 runs to 18 residues. The CDR3 region is CASSLRVTRGGSYNEQFF. CDR3 coding DNA: TGTGCCAGCAGCTTAAGGGTAACACGGGGGGGCTCCTACAATGAGCAGTTCTTC.

The genes are TRBV4-2 and TRBJ2-1; 9 bases map to TRBD2. Trimming at V came to 2 bases and at J to 9 bases, leaving 14 bases not matched to a gene. The CDR3 consists of 17 residues. Germline V gives CDR1 LGHNA, CDR2 YNFKEQ. The CDR3 DNA reads as TGTGCCAGCAGCCAATTCGGGTCTGGAGCGGGGGGACCTGAGCAGTTCTTC. Protein sequence: CASSQFGSGAGGPEQFF.